The next 9 T cell receptor beta chains were all read from a single sample in a study of Graves' ophthalmopathy and Graves' hyperthyroidism. The study amplified TCR beta CDR3 regions using RNA transcripts. Following a first-round RT-PCR that used HTBI primers, a second-round multiplex PCR was carried out. TCRdb analysed the multiplex PCR reads with MiXCR anew, one entry per CDR3 protein. Among about 620,000 distinct CDR3 sequences listed, about a fifth were seen once. Sequenced material: peripheral blood. The receptor set was obtained from a woman aged 18-29 years with stable Graves' hyperthyroidism. Some clones in this sample may be carry-over from other donors' samples.

This clonotype showed up just a few times. The CDR3 region is CASSGLAGVAGELFF. CDR3 in DNA: TGTGCCAGCAGTGGGCTAGCGGGGGTCGCCGGGGAGCTGTTTTTT. The chain couples TRBV6-1 to TRBJ2-2, with TRBD2 identical over 10 bases. This CDR3 comprises 15 residues. CDR1 is MNHNS and CDR2 is SASEGT in the germline V gene. J gave up 6 bases and V 4 bases, and 5 bases lay outside the gene matches.

The rearrangement uses TRBV9 and TRBJ1-1, with 10 bases identical to TRBD1. The CDR3 consists of 15 residues. Germline V gene sequence: CDR1 SGDLS, CDR2 YYNGEE. V shed 3 bases and J 1 base; nucleotides not matched to a gene: 3. The CDR3 region has the DNA TGTGCCAGCAGCGCACGACAGGGGGCGAACACTGAAGCTTTCTTT. The encoded protein is CASSARQGANTEAFF.

This clonotype was detected many times. As DNA, the CDR3 is TGCAGCGTTGCTAGGGGTAGCACTGAAGCTTTCTTT. It is translated as CSVARGSTEAFF. This chain uses TRBV29-1 with TRBJ1-1; D is perhaps TRBD1 (5 bases). Germline V gene data show CDR1 as SQVTM and CDR2 as ANQGSEA. The germline V and J ends were trimmed by 4 bases and 4 bases, with 10 bases remaining between them. This CDR3 is 12 amino acids long.

This clonotype was seen many times. The rearrangement links TRBV7-2 to TRBJ1-6; D is uncertain. Germline V gene lookup returns CDR1 SGHTA and CDR2 FQGNSA. V was shortened by 5 bases and J by 1 base, with 9 bases between the two germline ends. This CDR3 is 15 amino acids long. The CDR3 protein is CASSTSGSYNSPLHF. The CDR3 nucleotides read TGTGCCAGCAGCACCAGTGGGTCCTATAATTCACCCCTCCACTTT.

J is TRBJ2-5 and V is TRBV11-2; no definite D call. This CDR3 has 15 amino acids. The V and J ends lost 5 bases and 2 bases respectively, with 15 bases between them. Germline V gene lookup returns CDR1 SGHAT and CDR2 FQNNGV. CDR3 sequence (DNA): TGTGCCAGCAGCCTCCTTGGTAGTCAACAAGAGACCCAGTACTTC. Its translation: CASSLLGSQQETQYF.

This clonotype was counted many times. This chain joins TRBV28 and TRBJ2-7; 7 nucleotides agree with TRBD2. With V trimmed by 6 bases and J by 3 bases, 20 bases remained unmatched. Germline V gives CDR1 MDHEN, CDR2 SYDVKM. The CDR3 runs 18 residues. CDR3: CASRALVSSGPLIYEQYF. The CDR3 region has the DNA TGTGCCAGCAGGGCACTCGTCTCTAGCGGCCCGCTGATCTACGAGCAGTACTTC.

The gene calls are TRBV12-3 or TRBV12-4 and TRBJ1-1, with unresolved D. Trimming cost V 6 bases and J 4 bases, with 12 bases left between them. CDR3 size: 13 residues. The CDR3 loop is CASSLRTVTEAFF. DNA of the CDR3: TGTGCCAGCAGCCTACGGACGGTCACTGAAGCTTTCTTT.

This clonotype was detected only a few times. V usage is TRBV20-1 and J usage is TRBJ2-7; D may be TRBD1 or TRBD2 (5 bases each). With 6 bases removed from V and 3 bases from J, the gap between germline ends came to 12 bases. CDR1 and CDR2 from the germline V gene are DFQATT and SNEGSKA (reference sequence). The CDR3 has 12 amino acids. The CDR3 bases are TGCAGTGCCACACGGGACGGCTACGAGCAGTACTTC. This encodes CSATRDGYEQYF.

The J gene is TRBJ1-2, the V gene TRBV6-2 or TRBV6-3, with D possibly matching TRBD1 (5 bases). CDR3 length equals 15 residues. CDR1 and CDR2 from the germline V gene are MNHEY and SVGEGT. With 5 bases removed from V and 2 bases from J, the gap between germline ends came to 15 bases. The CDR3 coding sequence is TGTGCCAGCAGTACTCGACAGACGCTCAACTATGGCTACACCTTC. It is translated as CASSTRQTLNYGYTF.